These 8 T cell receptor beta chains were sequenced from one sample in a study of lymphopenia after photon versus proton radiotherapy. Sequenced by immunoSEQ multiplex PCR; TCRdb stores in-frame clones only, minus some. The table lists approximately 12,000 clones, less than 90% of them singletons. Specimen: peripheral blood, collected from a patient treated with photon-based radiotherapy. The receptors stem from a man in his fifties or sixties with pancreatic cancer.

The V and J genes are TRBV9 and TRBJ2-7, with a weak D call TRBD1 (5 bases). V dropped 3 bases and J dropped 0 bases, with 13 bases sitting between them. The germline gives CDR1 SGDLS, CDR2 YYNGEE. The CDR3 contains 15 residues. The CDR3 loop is CASSAHSDISYEQYF. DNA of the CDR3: TGTGCCAGCAGCGCCCATTCGGACATCTCCTACGAGCAGTACTTC.

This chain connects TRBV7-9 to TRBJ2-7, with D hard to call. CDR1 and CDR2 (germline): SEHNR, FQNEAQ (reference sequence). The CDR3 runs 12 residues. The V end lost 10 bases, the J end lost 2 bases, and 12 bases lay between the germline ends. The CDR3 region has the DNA TGTGCCATCCCGGCAGACCCCTACGAGCAGTACTTC. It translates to CAIPADPYEQYF.

CDR3 amino acids: CASSSGYEQFF. CDR3 DNA sequence: TGTGCCAGCTCATCTGGCTATGAGCAGTTCTTC. The chain recombines TRBV18 with TRBJ2-1; D gene unclear. Trimming left V 5 bases short and J 8 bases short, with 7 bases between. This CDR3 region has 11 residues. Germline V lookup: CDR1 KGHSH, CDR2 LQKENI.

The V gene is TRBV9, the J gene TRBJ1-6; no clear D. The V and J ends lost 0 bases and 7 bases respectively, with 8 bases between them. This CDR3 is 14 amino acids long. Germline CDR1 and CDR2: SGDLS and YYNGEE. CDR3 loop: CASSVAGVNSPLHF. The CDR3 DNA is TGTGCCAGCAGCGTAGCAGGAGTCAATTCACCCCTCCACTTT.

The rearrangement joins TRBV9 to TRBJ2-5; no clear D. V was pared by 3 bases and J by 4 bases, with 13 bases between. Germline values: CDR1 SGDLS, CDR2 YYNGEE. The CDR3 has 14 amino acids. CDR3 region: CASSADGSIETQYF. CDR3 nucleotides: TGTGCCAGCAGCGCCGACGGAAGCATAGAGACCCAGTACTTC. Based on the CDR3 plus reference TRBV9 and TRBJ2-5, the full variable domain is DSGVTQTPKHLITATGQRVTLRCSPRSGDLSVYWYQQSLDQGLQFLIQYYNGEERAKGNILERFSAQQFPDLHSELNLSSLELGDSALYFCASSADGSIETQYFGPGTRLLVL.

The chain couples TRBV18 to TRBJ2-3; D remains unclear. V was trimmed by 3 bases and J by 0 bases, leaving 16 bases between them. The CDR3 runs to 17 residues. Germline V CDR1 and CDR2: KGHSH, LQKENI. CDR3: CASSPRTMGFSTDTQYF. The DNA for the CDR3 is TGTGCCAGCTCACCTCGCACAATGGGGTTCAGCACAGATACGCAGTATTTT. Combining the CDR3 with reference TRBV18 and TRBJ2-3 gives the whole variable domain NAGVMQNPRHLVRRRGQEARLRCSPMKGHSHVYWYRQLPEEGLKFMVYLQKENIIDESGMPKERFSAEFPKEGPSILRIQQVVRGDSAAYFCASSPRTMGFSTDTQYFGPGTRLTVL.

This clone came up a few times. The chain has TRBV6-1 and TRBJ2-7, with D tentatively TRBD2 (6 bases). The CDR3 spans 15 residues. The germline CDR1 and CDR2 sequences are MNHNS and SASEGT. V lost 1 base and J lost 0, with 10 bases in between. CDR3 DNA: TGTGCCAGCAGTGAAGAGGCGGGGAGCTCCTACGAGCAGTACTTC. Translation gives CASSEEAGSSYEQYF.

Written as DNA, the CDR3 is TGCGCCAGCAGCCAAGGTAGACTAGCGGGGGACCCACGGAGGGGGACCGGGGAGCTGTTTTTT. It translates to CASSQGRLAGDPRRGTGELFF. This sequence joins TRBV4-1 and TRBJ2-2, with 12 bases that match TRBD2. The V gene end was trimmed by 1 base and the J gene end by 5 bases; junction bases not matched to a gene: 17. The germline gives CDR1 MGHRA, CDR2 YSYEKL. The CDR3 is made up of 21 amino acids.